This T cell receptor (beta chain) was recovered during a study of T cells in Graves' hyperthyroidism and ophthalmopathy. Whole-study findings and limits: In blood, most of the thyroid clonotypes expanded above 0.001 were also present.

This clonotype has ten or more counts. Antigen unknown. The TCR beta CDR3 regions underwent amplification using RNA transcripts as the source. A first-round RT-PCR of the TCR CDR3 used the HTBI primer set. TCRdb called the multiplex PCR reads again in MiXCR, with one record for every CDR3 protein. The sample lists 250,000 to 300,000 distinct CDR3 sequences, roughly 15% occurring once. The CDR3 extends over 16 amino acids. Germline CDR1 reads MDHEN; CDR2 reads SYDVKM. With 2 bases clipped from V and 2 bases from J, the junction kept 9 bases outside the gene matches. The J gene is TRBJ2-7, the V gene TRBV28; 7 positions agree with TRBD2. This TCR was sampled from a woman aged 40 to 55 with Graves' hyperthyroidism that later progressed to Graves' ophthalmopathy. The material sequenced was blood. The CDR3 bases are TGTGCCAGCAGTTTACATCTAGCGGAACTCACCTACGAGCAGTACTTC. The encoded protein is CASSLHLAELTYEQYF.